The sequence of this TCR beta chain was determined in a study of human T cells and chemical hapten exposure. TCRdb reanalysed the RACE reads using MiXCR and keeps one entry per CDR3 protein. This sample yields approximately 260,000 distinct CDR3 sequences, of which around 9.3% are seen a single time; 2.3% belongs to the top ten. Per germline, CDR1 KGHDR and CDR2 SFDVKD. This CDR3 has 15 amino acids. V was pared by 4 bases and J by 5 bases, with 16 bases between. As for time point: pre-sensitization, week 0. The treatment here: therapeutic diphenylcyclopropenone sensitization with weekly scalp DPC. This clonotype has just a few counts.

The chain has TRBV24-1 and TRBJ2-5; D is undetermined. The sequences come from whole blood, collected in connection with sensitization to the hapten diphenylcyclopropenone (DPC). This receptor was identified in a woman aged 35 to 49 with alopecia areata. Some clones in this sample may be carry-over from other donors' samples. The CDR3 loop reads CATSEATGPSETQYF. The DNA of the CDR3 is TGTGCCACCAGTGAAGCAACGGGTCCTTCGGAGACCCAGTACTTC.